The 14 T cell receptor beta chains listed next were all sequenced from one sample in a study of blood T cell repertoires in COVID-19. Some clones are missing from TCRdb's copy, which holds only in-frame ones; the method was immunoSEQ multiplex PCR. This sample carries some 350,000 clones, around 91% of them seen once, and the ten largest clones take roughly 3.4%. The sequenced sample consisted of peripheral blood. The receptors stem from a woman aged 18-29 years who had recovered from COVID-19.

This chain links TRBV11-3 with TRBJ2-5; possibly TRBD2 for D (5 bases). Trimming shortened V by 3 bases and J by 3 bases, and 8 bases separated the two germline ends. Germline CDR1 SGHNT, CDR2 YENEEA. This CDR3 contains 13 residues. The DNA of the CDR3 is TGTGCCAGCAGCTTGGTCGGGGAAGAGACCCAGTACTTC. Translation gives CASSLVGEETQYF.

The chain carries TRBV10-3 and TRBJ1-1; 9 nucleotides match TRBD1. The V gene's germline CDR1 is ENHRY and CDR2 SYGVKD. The CDR3 contains 16 residues. J lost 1 base, V lost 4 bases, and 7 bases had no gene match. The CDR3 DNA reads TGTGCCATCAGTGTCACAGGGGGCGCGGGGAACACTGAAGCTTTCTTT. It translates to CAISVTGGAGNTEAFF.

This clone was recorded only once. This chain connects TRBV19 to TRBJ1-5; D is unclear. V was clipped by 6 bases and J by 4 bases, with 16 bases between them. This CDR3 has 15 residues. Germline CDR1 LNHDA, CDR2 SQIVND (reference sequence). The CDR3 DNA reads TGTGCCAGTAGCCCCCCGGGAGGAACTAATCAGCCCCAGCATTTT. Translating it yields CASSPPGGTNQPQHF.

This clone was seen a handful of times. V gene TRBV20-1 combines with J gene TRBJ1-1; no definite D call. CDR3 length: 11 amino acids. V was pared by 7 bases and J by 1 base, with 7 bases between. Germline CDR1 reads DFQATT; CDR2 reads SNEGSKA (reference sequence). The CDR3 DNA reads TGCAGTGGCACAGAGAACACTGAAGCTTTCTTT. It encodes CSGTENTEAFF.

The rearrangement links TRBV30 to TRBJ1-6, with TRBD1 matching 9 bases. Germline CDR1 GTSNPN, CDR2 SVGIG (reference sequence). V lost 3 bases to trimming and J lost 7 bases; unmatched junction nucleotides: 10. The CDR3 has 16 residues. The CDR3, as DNA: TGTGCCTGGAGAAGCGCTGGACAGGGGAACAATTCACCCCTCCACTTT. This translates into CAWRSAGQGNNSPLHF.

The J gene is TRBJ2-1, the V gene TRBV7-2; TRBD1 aligns across 7 bases. Germline CDR1 reads SGHTA; CDR2 reads FQGNSA. The CDR3 spans 16 residues. J was trimmed by 5 bases and V by 5 bases; bases with no gene match: 12. In DNA form, the CDR3 reads TGTGCCAGCAGCGCGCAAAAAGGGGGCTGGAACAATGAGCAGTTCTTC. Amino acid sequence: CASSAQKGGWNNEQFF.

This chain connects TRBV11-3 to TRBJ1-6, with D unclear. This CDR3 is built from 17 residues. CDR1 is SGHNT, CDR2 YENEEA, per germline. V dropped 1 base and J dropped 6 bases, with 16 bases sitting between them. CDR3 amino acids: CASSLAVGLRGNSPLHF. The CDR3 DNA follows: TGTGCCAGCAGCTTAGCCGTCGGCCTTCGGGGTAATTCACCCCTCCACTTT.

This chain connects TRBV20-1 to TRBJ1-1; no clear D. The germline gives CDR1 DFQATT, CDR2 SNEGSKA (reference sequence). CDR3 size: 12 residues. V lost 3 bases and J lost 1, with 6 bases in between. This CDR3 reads CSASQANTEAFF. CDR3 coding DNA: TGCAGTGCTAGTCAGGCGAACACTGAAGCTTTCTTT.

The rearrangement joins TRBV6-2 or TRBV6-3 to TRBJ1-3; D gene ambiguous. CDR1 MNHEY and CDR2 SVGEGT come from the germline V gene. V lost 6 bases and J lost 3, with 12 bases in between. The CDR3 extends over 14 amino acids. In nucleotides, the CDR3 is TGTGCCAGCAGCTTAATAGACATTGGAAACACCATATATTTT. As protein: CASSLIDIGNTIYF.

The genes are TRBV5-1 and TRBJ2-3; TRBD1 aligns across 11 bases. Trimming at V came to 4 bases and at J to 8 bases, leaving 12 bases not matched to a gene. The CDR3 runs to 16 residues. Germline lookup yields CDR1 SGHRS and CDR2 YFSETQ. CDR3 amino acids: CASSGPGTGGGGTQYF. The CDR3 DNA follows: TGCGCCAGCAGCGGCCCCGGGACAGGGGGTGGAGGTACGCAGTATTTT.

Only one count was recorded for this clone. V and J are TRBV10-3 and TRBJ1-3; 7 bases are a match to TRBD1. CDR1 and CDR2 from the germline V gene are ENHRY and SYGVKD. The CDR3 has 17 amino acids. After removal of 6 bases from V and 0 bases from J, the junction contained 11 bases not matched to a gene. This chain's CDR3 is CAIRETGEAYSGNTIYF. The CDR3 nucleotides read TGTGCCATCAGGGAAACAGGGGAAGCTTACTCTGGAAACACCATATATTTT.

The CDR3 bases are TGTGCCAGCAGCCGTCTCGGAAGCGGAAATCAGCCCCAGCATTTT. It codes for CASSRLGSGNQPQHF. J is TRBJ1-5 and V is TRBV6-5; D remains unclear. Looked up from germline, CDR1 is MNHEY and CDR2 is SVGAGI. V gave up 6 bases and J gave up 4 bases, with 16 bases separating them. This CDR3 has 15 amino acids.

The chain joins TRBV3-1 (or the pseudogene TRBV3-2) to TRBJ2-1, with 12 bases identical to TRBD2. The CDR3 sequence is 16 residues long. Germline loops: CDR1 LGHDT, CDR2 YNNKEL (reference sequence). The V and J ends lost 1 base and 5 bases, in that order; junction bases with no gene match: 3. The CDR3 protein is CASSQARTSGDNEQFF. CDR3 nucleotide sequence: TGTGCCAGCAGCCAAGCCCGGACTAGCGGGGACAATGAGCAGTTCTTC.

As concerns this clone: The junction departs from the called germline gene at one end, perhaps through a read error. J is TRBJ1-2 and V is TRBV7-2, with D possibly matching TRBD1 (6 bases). This CDR3 comprises 15 residues. Germline CDR1 SGHTA, CDR2 FQGNSA. CDR3 sequence (DNA): TGTGCCAGCAGCTTAGCGGTCTTACAGGGTAATGGCTACACCTTT. Residues: CASSLAVLQGNGYTF. Full variable domain (missing parts from reference TRBV7-2 and TRBJ1-2): GAGVSQSPSNKVTEKGKDVELRCDPISGHTALYWYRQSLGQGLEFLIYFQGNSAPDKSGLPSDRFSAERTGGSVSTLTIQRTQQEDSAVYLCASSLAVLQGNGYTFGSGTRLTVV.